Below are 3 T cell receptor beta chains sequenced from a single sample in a study of blood T cell repertoires in COVID-19. Some clones are missing from TCRdb's copy, which holds only in-frame ones; the method was immunoSEQ multiplex PCR. The sample holds some 390,000 clones, about 88% seen once. Specimen: peripheral blood. The receptors were gathered from a human donor in a cohort sampled during active COVID-19.

The chain uses TRBV9 and TRBJ2-3; 11 bases are a match to TRBD2. The CDR3 has 18 residues. The V segment lost 0 bases and the J segment 4 bases; nucleotides outside the gene matches: 10. Germline V lookup: CDR1 SGDLS, CDR2 YYNGEE. CDR3 amino acids: CASSVALAGGPAADTQYF. CDR3 in DNA: TGTGCCAGCAGCGTAGCTCTAGCGGGAGGCCCGGCGGCAGATACGCAGTATTTT. The full variable domain, with the rest looked up from reference TRBV9 and TRBJ2-3, is DSGVTQTPKHLITATGQRVTLRCSPRSGDLSVYWYQQSLDQGLQFLIQYYNGEERAKGNILERFSAQQFPDLHSELNLSSLELGDSALYFCASSVALAGGPAADTQYFGPGTRLTVL.

V gene TRBV5-1 combines with J gene TRBJ2-1, with 8 bases matching TRBD2. From germline, CDR1 is SGHRS and CDR2 YFSETQ. This CDR3 comprises 16 residues. V trimming: 0 bases; J trimming: 9 bases; junction bases outside the gene matches: 11. The CDR3 reads CASSLGPSGSSGEQFF. Written as DNA, the CDR3 is TGCGCCAGCAGCTTGGGGCCTAGCGGGTCATCTGGTGAGCAGTTCTTC.

The J gene is TRBJ2-7, the V gene TRBV25-1, with 7 positions matching TRBD1. V lost 5 bases and J lost 2; bases outside the gene matches: 3. Germline lookup yields CDR1 MGHDK and CDR2 SYGVNS. The CDR3 extends over 13 amino acids. The CDR3 is CASSYRGPYEQYF. For the CDR3, the DNA is TGTGCCAGCAGTTACAGGGGTCCCTACGAGCAGTACTTC.